A selection of T cell receptor beta chains follows, all from one sample in a study of T cells in Graves' hyperthyroidism and ophthalmopathy. Via MiXCR, TCRdb re-called the multiplex PCR reads, giving one row per CDR3 protein. The table shows fewer than 350,000 distinct CDR3 sequences, with 13% to 15% occurring only once. Sequencing was carried out using blood. The receptor source for this set is a woman in her 50s with Graves' hyperthyroidism that later progressed to Graves' ophthalmopathy. Each CDR3 is given without its conserved first and last residue.

cdr3_aa: SARARAHPETQY
v_call: TRBV20-1
j_call: TRBJ2-5

cdr3_aa: ASSLTGGSNQPQH
v_call: TRBV6-1
j_call: TRBJ1-5

cdr3_aa: ASTWTSGSYEQY
v_call: TRBV5-1
j_call: TRBJ2-7

cdr3_aa: ASSFWSSGNTTY
v_call: TRBV12-3/TRBV12-4
j_call: TRBJ1-3

cdr3_aa: ASRPEPANYGYT
v_call: TRBV19
j_call: TRBJ1-2

cdr3_aa: SARNRDTSYEQY
v_call: TRBV20-1
j_call: TRBJ2-7

cdr3_aa: ASSSEGTSGPTDTQY
v_call: TRBV7-6
j_call: TRBJ2-3

cdr3_aa: ASRPGLAKDEQF
v_call: TRBV6-1
j_call: TRBJ2-1

cdr3_aa: ASSPGHLYEQY
v_call: TRBV6-1
j_call: TRBJ2-7

cdr3_aa: ASSQGFNQPQH
v_call: TRBV4-2
j_call: TRBJ1-5

cdr3_aa: ASSSGTSGITYNEQF
v_call: TRBV5-8
j_call: TRBJ2-1

cdr3_aa: AWSTYNEKLF
v_call: TRBV30
j_call: TRBJ1-4

cdr3_aa: SARDLRMGYT
v_call: TRBV20-1
j_call: TRBJ1-2

cdr3_aa: AWSRLRIKETQY
v_call: TRBV30
j_call: TRBJ2-5

cdr3_aa: ASSFHLGGLEAF
v_call: TRBV5-5
j_call: TRBJ1-1

cdr3_aa: SVSEQPNTKAF
v_call: TRBV29-1
j_call: TRBJ1-1

cdr3_aa: SVGITENTEAF
v_call: TRBV29-1
j_call: TRBJ1-1

cdr3_aa: ASTEGGRLAKNIQY
v_call: TRBV19
j_call: TRBJ2-4

cdr3_aa: ASSAGLSYGYT
v_call: TRBV2
j_call: TRBJ1-2

cdr3_aa: AWSVAGGTDTQY
v_call: TRBV30
j_call: TRBJ2-3

cdr3_aa: ASSERRYGYT
v_call: TRBV6-1
j_call: TRBJ1-2

cdr3_aa: ASLELNTGELF
v_call: TRBV12-3/TRBV12-4
j_call: TRBJ2-2

cdr3_aa: ASSQQGFYGYT
v_call: TRBV11-2
j_call: TRBJ1-2

cdr3_aa: ASSPPWGGTEAF
v_call: TRBV18
j_call: TRBJ1-1

cdr3_aa: ASSLAGNMGYEQY
v_call: TRBV12-3/TRBV12-4
j_call: TRBJ2-7

cdr3_aa: ASSVGTSGSYEQY
v_call: TRBV9
j_call: TRBJ2-7

cdr3_aa: ASSYSSGLAVPKNIQY
v_call: TRBV6-2/TRBV6-3
j_call: TRBJ2-4

cdr3_aa: ASSPDRRESYEQY
v_call: TRBV2
j_call: TRBJ2-7

cdr3_aa: ASSISKRGGRELF
v_call: TRBV19
j_call: TRBJ2-2

cdr3_aa: ASTLTPGTGFYGYT
v_call: TRBV2
j_call: TRBJ1-2

cdr3_aa: SALELNTDTQY
v_call: TRBV20-1
j_call: TRBJ2-3

cdr3_aa: ASSPNRVYEQF
v_call: TRBV6-1
j_call: TRBJ2-1

cdr3_aa: SGTAASASSYNEQF
v_call: TRBV29-1
j_call: TRBJ2-1

cdr3_aa: ASKGTENTEAF
v_call: TRBV6-1
j_call: TRBJ1-1

cdr3_aa: ASSPPQGDTQY
v_call: TRBV7-3
j_call: TRBJ2-3

cdr3_aa: ASSQLEAETQY
v_call: TRBV4-1
j_call: TRBJ2-5

cdr3_aa: ASSTHRGMGEAF
v_call: TRBV19
j_call: TRBJ1-1

cdr3_aa: ASSSRQGGTYEQY
v_call: TRBV5-1
j_call: TRBJ2-7

cdr3_aa: ASSQVGPGDEQY
v_call: TRBV4-1
j_call: TRBJ2-7

cdr3_aa: ASSQDPAGGTDTQY
v_call: TRBV4-1
j_call: TRBJ2-3

cdr3_aa: ASSLPGLAETQY
v_call: TRBV13
j_call: TRBJ2-5

cdr3_aa: ASSPLRDGAGELF
v_call: TRBV12-3/TRBV12-4
j_call: TRBJ2-2

cdr3_aa: ASSYPSRDYGYT
v_call: TRBV3-1
j_call: TRBJ1-2

cdr3_aa: ASSLGHEKLF
v_call: TRBV5-6
j_call: TRBJ1-4

cdr3_aa: SARDAATEAF
v_call: TRBV20-1
j_call: TRBJ1-1

cdr3_aa: SADLLTSGSYDTQY
v_call: TRBV20-1
j_call: TRBJ2-3

cdr3_aa: SVALAGADTQY
v_call: TRBV29-1
j_call: TRBJ2-3

cdr3_aa: ASSRSSGGGDEQF
v_call: TRBV19
j_call: TRBJ2-1

cdr3_aa: ASSPWADEQY
v_call: TRBV18
j_call: TRBJ2-7

cdr3_aa: ASSPNNPQETQY
v_call: TRBV7-6
j_call: TRBJ2-5

cdr3_aa: ASRYRGMNTEAF
v_call: TRBV27
j_call: TRBJ1-1

cdr3_aa: ATKTSGSSYEQY
v_call: TRBV19
j_call: TRBJ2-7